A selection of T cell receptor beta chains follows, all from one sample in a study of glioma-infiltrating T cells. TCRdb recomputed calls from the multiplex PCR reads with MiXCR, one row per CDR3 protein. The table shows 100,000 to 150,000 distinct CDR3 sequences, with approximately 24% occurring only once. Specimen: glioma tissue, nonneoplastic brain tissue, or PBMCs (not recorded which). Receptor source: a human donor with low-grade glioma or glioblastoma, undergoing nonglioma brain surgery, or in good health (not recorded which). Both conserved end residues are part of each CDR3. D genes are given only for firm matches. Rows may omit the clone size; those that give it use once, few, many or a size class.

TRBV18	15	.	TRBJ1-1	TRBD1	CAGSPRGTGNTEAFF	TGTGCCGGCTCACCCAGGGGGACAGGGAACACTGAAGCTTTCTTT
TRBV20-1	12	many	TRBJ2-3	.	CSAIPPTDTQYF	TGCAGTGCTATCCCCCCCACAGATACGCAGTATTTT
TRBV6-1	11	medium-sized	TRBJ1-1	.	CASIGNTEAFF	TGTGCCAGCATAGGAAACACTGAAGCTTTCTTT
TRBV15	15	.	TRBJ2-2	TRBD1	CATSTGGEATGELFF	TGTGCCACCAGCACAGGGGGCGAGGCCACCGGGGAGCTGTTTTTT
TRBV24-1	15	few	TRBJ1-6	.	CATSEGTSTSPPLHF	TGTGCCACCAGTGAGGGGACCTCTACAAGCCCGCCCCTCCACTTT
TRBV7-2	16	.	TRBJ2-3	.	CASSLNTGLAEDTQYF	TGTGCCAGCAGCCTCAATACGGGCCTGGCGGAAGATACGCAGTATTTT
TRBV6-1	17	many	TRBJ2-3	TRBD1	CASSTPDRGLLTDTQYF	TGTGCCAGCAGTACCCCGGACAGGGGGCTTCTCACAGATACGCAGTATTTT
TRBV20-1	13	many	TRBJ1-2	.	CSARQGANYGYTF	TGCAGTGCTAGACAGGGAGCTAACTATGGCTACACCTTC
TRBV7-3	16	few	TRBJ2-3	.	CASSPGSTWGADTQYF	TGTGCCAGCAGCCCGGGATCAACCTGGGGTGCAGATACGCAGTATTTT
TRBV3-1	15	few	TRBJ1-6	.	CASSQGSSYNSPLHF	TGTGCCAGCAGCCAGGGCAGCTCCTATAATTCACCCCTCCACTTT
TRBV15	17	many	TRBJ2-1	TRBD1	CATSSDRDVWSYNEQFF	TGTGCCACCAGCTCTGACAGGGACGTGTGGTCCTACAATGAGCAGTTCTTC
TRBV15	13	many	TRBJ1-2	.	CATRRSGEHGYTF	TGTGCCACCAGGAGGTCAGGGGAACATGGCTACACCTTC
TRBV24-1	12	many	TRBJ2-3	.	CATGTSTDTQYF	TGTGCCACCGGAACTAGCACAGATACGCAGTATTTT
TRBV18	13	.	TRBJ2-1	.	CASSPAGDNEQFF	TGTGCCAGCTCACCGGCCGGGGACAATGAGCAGTTCTTC
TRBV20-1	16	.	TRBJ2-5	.	CSARDWTGRTGETQYF	TGCAGTGCTAGAGATTGGACGGGTCGCACTGGAGAGACCCAGTACTTC
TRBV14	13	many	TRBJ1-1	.	CASSRTSNTEAFF	TGTGCCAGCAGCCGGACATCGAACACTGAAGCTTTCTTT
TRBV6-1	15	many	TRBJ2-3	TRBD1	CASSPQGQRTDTQYF	TGTGCCAGCAGCCCCCAGGGACAGCGCACAGATACGCAGTATTTT
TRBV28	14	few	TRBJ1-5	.	CASTLGSGSQPQHF	TGTGCCAGCACCCTAGGGTCAGGGAGCCAGCCCCAGCATTTT